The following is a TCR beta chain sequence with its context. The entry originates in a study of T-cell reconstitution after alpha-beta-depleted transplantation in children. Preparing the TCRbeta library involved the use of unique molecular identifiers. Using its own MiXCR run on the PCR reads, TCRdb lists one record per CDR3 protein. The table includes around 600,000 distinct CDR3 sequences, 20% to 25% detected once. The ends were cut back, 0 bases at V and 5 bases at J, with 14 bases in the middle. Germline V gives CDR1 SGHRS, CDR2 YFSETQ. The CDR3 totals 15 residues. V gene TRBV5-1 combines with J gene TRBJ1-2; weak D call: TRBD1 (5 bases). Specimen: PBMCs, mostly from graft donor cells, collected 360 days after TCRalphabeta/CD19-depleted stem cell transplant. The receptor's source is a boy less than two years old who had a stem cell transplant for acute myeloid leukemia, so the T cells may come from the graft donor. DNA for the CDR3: TGCGCCAGCAGCTTGGACGGACAAAACGAGTATGGCTACACCTTC. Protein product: CASSLDGQNEYGYTF.